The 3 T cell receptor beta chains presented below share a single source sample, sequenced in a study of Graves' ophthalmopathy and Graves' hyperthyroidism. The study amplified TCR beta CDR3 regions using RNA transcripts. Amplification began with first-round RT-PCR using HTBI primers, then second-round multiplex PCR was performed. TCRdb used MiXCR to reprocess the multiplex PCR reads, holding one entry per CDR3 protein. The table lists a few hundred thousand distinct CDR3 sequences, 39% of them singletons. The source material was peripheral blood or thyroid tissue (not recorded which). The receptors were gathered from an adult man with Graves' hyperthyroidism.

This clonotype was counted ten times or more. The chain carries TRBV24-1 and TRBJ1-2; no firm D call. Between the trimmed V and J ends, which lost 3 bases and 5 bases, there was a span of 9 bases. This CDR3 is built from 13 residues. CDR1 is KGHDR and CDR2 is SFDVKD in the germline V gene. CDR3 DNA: TGTGCCACCAGTGATACTGGACGGTATGGCTACACCTTC. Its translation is CATSDTGRYGYTF.

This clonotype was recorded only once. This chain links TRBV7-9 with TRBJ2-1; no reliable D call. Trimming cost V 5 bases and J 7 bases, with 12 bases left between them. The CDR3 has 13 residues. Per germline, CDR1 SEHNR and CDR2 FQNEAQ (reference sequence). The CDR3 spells CASSHSGRNEQFF. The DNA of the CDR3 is TGTGCCAGCAGCCATTCGGGTCGGAATGAGCAGTTCTTC.

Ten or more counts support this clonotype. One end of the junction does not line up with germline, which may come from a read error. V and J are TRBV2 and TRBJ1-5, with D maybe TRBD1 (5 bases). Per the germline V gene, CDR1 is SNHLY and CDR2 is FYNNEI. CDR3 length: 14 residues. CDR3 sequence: CASREGAHNQPQHF. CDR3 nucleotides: TGTGCCAGCAGAGAAGGGGCCCATAATCAGCCCCAGCATTTT.